This TCR beta chain was profiled in a study of T cells in Graves' hyperthyroidism and ophthalmopathy. With V trimmed by 1 base and J by 8 bases, 1 base remained unmatched. The CDR3 contains 13 residues. Per germline, CDR1 SGHTA and CDR2 FQGTGA. The study defined stable Graves' hyperthyroidism as no ophthalmopathy progression within 18 months. Researchers amplified the TCR beta CDR3 regions from RNA transcripts. The HTBI set primed first-round TCR CDR3 RT-PCR. TCRdb reprocessed the multiplex PCR reads via MiXCR and lists one record per CDR3 protein. This repertoire shows fewer than 750,000 distinct CDR3 sequences, about half found once; its top ten account for roughly 7.7%.

The TCR originated in a woman aged 18-30 years with Graves' hyperthyroidism. Input material: peripheral blood or thyroid tissue (not recorded which). V and J are TRBV7-3 and TRBJ2-2, with 7 bases aligning to TRBD1. CDR3 region: CASSLMGQGELFF. The DNA of the CDR3 is TGTGCCAGCAGCTTAATGGGACAGGGGGAGCTGTTTTTT.